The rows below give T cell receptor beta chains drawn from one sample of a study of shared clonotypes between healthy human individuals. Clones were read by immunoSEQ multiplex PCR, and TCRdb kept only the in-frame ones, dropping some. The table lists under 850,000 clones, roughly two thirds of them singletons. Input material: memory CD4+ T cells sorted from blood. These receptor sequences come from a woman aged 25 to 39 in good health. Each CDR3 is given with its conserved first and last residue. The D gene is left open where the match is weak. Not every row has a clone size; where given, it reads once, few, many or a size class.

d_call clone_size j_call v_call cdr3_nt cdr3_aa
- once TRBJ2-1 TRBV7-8 TGTGCCAGCAGCTTAGACAGGCCCGTCTCGTTCTTC CASSLDRPVSFF
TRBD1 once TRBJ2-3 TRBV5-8 TGTGCCAGCAGCCCGGAAGGACAGGCCAATAGTGCGCAGTATTTT CASSPEGQANSAQYF
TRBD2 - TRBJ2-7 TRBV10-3 TGTGCCATCAGTGTTGGCGGGAGAGTATTCGGCGAGCAGTACTTC CAISVGGRVFGEQYF
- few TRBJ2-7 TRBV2 TGTGCCAGCAGTGCCGATTCCTACGAGCAGTACTTC CASSADSYEQYF
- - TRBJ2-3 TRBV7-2 TGTGCCAGCAGCTTGTTTGGGCCTAGCACAGATACGCAGTATTTT CASSLFGPSTDTQYF
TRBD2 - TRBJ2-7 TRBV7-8 TGTGCCAGCAGCGCCCTAGCGGGAGGGGTCTACGAGCAGTACTTC CASSALAGGVYEQYF
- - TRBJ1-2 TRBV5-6 TGTGCCAGCAGATTAACAGGGTCTGGCTACACCTTC CASRLTGSGYTF
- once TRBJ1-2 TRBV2 TGTGCCAGCAGCCCCGATCGGGGGGCCTATGGCTACACCTTC CASSPDRGAYGYTF
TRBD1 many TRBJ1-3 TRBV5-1 TGCGCCAGCAGCTTGGCAAGGGGGCCCACTGGAAACACCATATATTTT CASSLARGPTGNTIYF
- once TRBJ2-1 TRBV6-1 TGTGCCAGCAGTCGGGAAGTACGCAATGAGCAGTTCTTC CASSREVRNEQFF
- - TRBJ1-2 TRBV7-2 TGTGCCAGCAGCCCTTCGGTAGCGAACTATGGCTACACCTTC CASSPSVANYGYTF
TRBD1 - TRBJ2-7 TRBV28 TGTGCCAGCAGTTCAGCCGGGACAGGGTTTCTTCAGTACTTC CASSSAGTGFLQYF
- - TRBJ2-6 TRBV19 TGTGCCAGCCGCTCTGGCGGGTCTGGGGCCAACGTCCTGACTTTC CASRSGGSGANVLTF
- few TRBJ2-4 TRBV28 TGTGCCATCCTAAGTCCTAGGCTAGCCAAAAACATTCAGTACTTC CAILSPRLAKNIQYF
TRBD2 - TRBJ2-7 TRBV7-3 TGTGCCAGCAGCCAGACGCGGATGAACGGGAGGGCCTCCTACGAGCAGTACTTC CASSQTRMNGRASYEQYF
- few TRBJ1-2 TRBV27 TGTGCCAGCAGCCTTACGGAAAGTTATGGCTACACCTTC CASSLTESYGYTF
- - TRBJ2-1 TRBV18 TGTGCCAGCTCAACCTCGAGAGGGGTTGAGCAGTTCTTC CASSTSRGVEQFF
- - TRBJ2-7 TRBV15 TGTGCCACCAGCAGAGATTATTACCCCTCGGGGGAGCAGTACTTC CATSRDYYPSGEQYF
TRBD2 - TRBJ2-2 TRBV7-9 TGTGCCAGCAGCCCACGGACTAGCGGGGACACCGGGGAGCTGTTTTTT CASSPRTSGDTGELFF
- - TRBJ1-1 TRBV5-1 TGCGCCAGCAGCTTGGGACAAAGGAACACTGAAGCTTTCTTT CASSLGQRNTEAFF
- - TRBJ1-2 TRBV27 TGTGCCAGCAGTTTAACCCCCTCCGGTGGCTACACCTTC CASSLTPSGGYTF
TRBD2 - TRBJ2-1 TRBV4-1 TGCGCCAGCAGCCACCCGGGGGGTGGCAATGAGCAGTTCTTC CASSHPGGGNEQFF
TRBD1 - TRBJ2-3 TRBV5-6 TGTGCCAGCAGCTTGGAGGGACAGGGAGGTGTGGACCCAGATACGCAGTATTTT CASSLEGQGGVDPDTQYF
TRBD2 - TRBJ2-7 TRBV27 TGTGCCAGCAGTTCCTTAGCGGGAGGGCCCGACTACGAGCAGTACTTC CASSSLAGGPDYEQYF
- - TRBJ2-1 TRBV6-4 TGTGCCAGCAGTGCCGGAAGGAATGAGCAGTTCTTC CASSAGRNEQFF
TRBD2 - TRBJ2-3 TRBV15 TGTGCCACCAGCAGAGTCGCGCGGGAGGGAGCGGCGCAGTATTTT CATSRVAREGAAQYF
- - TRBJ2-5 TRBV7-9 TGTGCCAGCAGCTTCTTCAGCGGCCAAGAGACCCAGTACTTC CASSFFSGQETQYF
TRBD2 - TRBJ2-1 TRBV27 TGTGCCAGCAGTTTCGGACTAGCGGGAGGGGGGTACAATGAGCAGTTCTTC CASSFGLAGGGYNEQFF
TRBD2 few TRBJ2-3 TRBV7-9 TGTGCCAGCAGCCTTATCTTGGCGGGAGTCACAGATACGCAGTATTTT CASSLILAGVTDTQYF
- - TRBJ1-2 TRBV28 TGTGCCAGCAGTTTCGCCCAGGCCTATGGCTACACCTTC CASSFAQAYGYTF
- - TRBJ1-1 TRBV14 TGTGCCAGCAGCCAAGTTTCGGGGGCGAACACTGAAGCTTTCTTT CASSQVSGANTEAFF
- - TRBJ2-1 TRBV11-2 TGTGCCAGCAGCGACGAGCCGAAGGGAAGGGGCAATGAGCAGTTCTTC CASSDEPKGRGNEQFF
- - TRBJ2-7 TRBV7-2 TGTGCCAGCAGCCCCAGCCAGGGTCCCTACGAGCAGTACTTC CASSPSQGPYEQYF
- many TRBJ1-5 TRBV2 TGTGCCAGCAGACGGGACAGCAATCAGCCCCAGCATTTT CASRRDSNQPQHF
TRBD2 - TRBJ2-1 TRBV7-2 TGTGCCAGCAGCCAACAGATAGCGGGAATCAATGAGCAGTTCTTC CASSQQIAGINEQFF
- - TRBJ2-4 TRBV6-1 TGTGCCAGCAGTGAAGAAGGGGTGGCGGGATCGGCCAAAAACATTCAGTACTTC CASSEEGVAGSAKNIQYF
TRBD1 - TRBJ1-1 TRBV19 TGTGCCAGTAGTCTTAGACAGGGGGCCTGGACTGAAGCTTTCTTT CASSLRQGAWTEAFF
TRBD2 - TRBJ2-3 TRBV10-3 TGTGCCATTTCAGCGGGGGGGCGGGCCGTCGAAGATACGCAGTATTTT CAISAGGRAVEDTQYF
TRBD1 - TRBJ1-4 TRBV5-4 TGTGCCAGCAGCCCTGGGACAGTTAATGAAAAACTGTTTTTT CASSPGTVNEKLFF
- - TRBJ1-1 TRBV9 TGTGCCAGCAGCGTAGTCGAGCCCACCGGGGGAGCTTTCTTT CASSVVEPTGGAFF
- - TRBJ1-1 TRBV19 TGTGCCAGTAACGCAGGGAGAGTGAACACTGAAGCTTTCTTT CASNAGRVNTEAFF
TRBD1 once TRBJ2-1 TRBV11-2 TGTGCCAGCAGCTGGACAGGGGGCAATGAGCAGTTCTTC CASSWTGGNEQFF
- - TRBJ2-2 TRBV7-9 TGTGCCAGCAGCCTAGGAGGCGGCACCGGGGAGCTGTTTTTT CASSLGGGTGELFF
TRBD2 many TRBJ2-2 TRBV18 TGTGCCAGCTCACTAACCGGGACTAGAGAATCCGGGGAGCTGTTTTTT CASSLTGTRESGELFF
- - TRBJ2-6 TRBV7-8 TGTGCCAGCAAATACAGGGCCGGGGCCAACGTCCTGACTTTC CASKYRAGANVLTF
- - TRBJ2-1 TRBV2 TGTGCCAGCAGTGATCAAGCTAGCAACATCTTCGGGGGCAATGAGCAGTTCTTC CASSDQASNIFGGNEQFF
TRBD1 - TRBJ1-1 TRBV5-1 TGCGCCAGCAGCCGTACAGGGGGAAACACTGAAGCTTTCTTT CASSRTGGNTEAFF
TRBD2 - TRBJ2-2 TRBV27 TGTGCCAGCAGTCCCCTTAGCCCTCTAGCGGGAGTGAACGGGGAGCTGTTTTTT CASSPLSPLAGVNGELFF
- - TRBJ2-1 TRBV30 TGTGCCTGGAGTGTATATAATGAGCAGTTCTTC CAWSVYNEQFF
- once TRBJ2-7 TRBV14 TGTGCCAGCAGCCAATCGGCCGAGCAGTACTTC CASSQSAEQYF
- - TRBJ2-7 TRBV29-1 TGCAGCGTTTCTAGGGCCGACGAGCAGTACTTC CSVSRADEQYF
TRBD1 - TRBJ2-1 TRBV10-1 TGCGCCAGCGCCCGACAGGGGGGCAATGAGCAGTTCTTC CASARQGGNEQFF
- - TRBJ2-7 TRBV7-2 TGTGCCAGCAGCTTAATTTGGGGGTCCTACGAGCAGTACTTC CASSLIWGSYEQYF